This T cell receptor (beta chain) derives from a study of blood T cell repertoires in COVID-19. On the study more broadly: From the United States, Italy and Spain came samples of acute and convalescent COVID-19. The analysed material was cDNA or gDNA that came from T cells, B-cell-depleted T cells, or PBMCs.

The germline V gene has CDR1 SGHNT and CDR2 YYREEE (reference sequence). V was clipped by 0 bases and J by 1 base, with 11 bases between them. CDR3 size: 17 residues. Original processing notes: Estimated nucleated cell counts came from reference gene primer amplification. Sequenced by immunoSEQ multiplex PCR; TCRdb stores in-frame clones only, minus some. V and J calls and clone size are as listed in that table; D and trimming were resolved from the DNA. The sample holds 150,000 to 200,000 clones, around 83% seen once. The sequence derives from a young man with acute or convalescent COVID-19. The specimen sequenced was peripheral blood. V is TRBV5-4 and J is TRBJ2-6; perhaps TRBD1 as D (5 bases). This CDR3 is CASSLGRVQSGANVLTF. The CDR3, as DNA: TGTGCCAGCAGCTTGGGCAGGGTGCAATCTGGGGCCAACGTCCTGACTTTC.